This T cell receptor beta chain came from a study of T-cell memory formation after mild COVID-19. The CDR3 totals 15 residues. The V segment lost 4 bases and the J segment 1 base; nucleotides outside the gene matches: 2. Germline V gene sequence: CDR1 ENHRY, CDR2 SYGVKD. TCRdb redid the calling of the 5' RACE reads with MiXCR, one entry per CDR3 protein. Of about 130,000 distinct CDR3 sequences listed, approximately 15% were seen once; the top ten hold approximately 4.7%. This clonotype was recorded a few times. This TCR came from a man aged 18 to 29 who had mild COVID-19 (a few samples of this study predate the infection). Cell type and time point are not known. The chain is built from TRBV10-3 and TRBJ2-3; the match to TRBD2 covers 10 bases. The sample was PBMCs or a T cell subset sorted from them (not recorded which). CDR3 sequence (DNA): TGTGCCATCAGTGGAACTAGCGGGGGCACAGATACGCAGTATTTT. Its translation is CAISGTSGGTDTQYF.